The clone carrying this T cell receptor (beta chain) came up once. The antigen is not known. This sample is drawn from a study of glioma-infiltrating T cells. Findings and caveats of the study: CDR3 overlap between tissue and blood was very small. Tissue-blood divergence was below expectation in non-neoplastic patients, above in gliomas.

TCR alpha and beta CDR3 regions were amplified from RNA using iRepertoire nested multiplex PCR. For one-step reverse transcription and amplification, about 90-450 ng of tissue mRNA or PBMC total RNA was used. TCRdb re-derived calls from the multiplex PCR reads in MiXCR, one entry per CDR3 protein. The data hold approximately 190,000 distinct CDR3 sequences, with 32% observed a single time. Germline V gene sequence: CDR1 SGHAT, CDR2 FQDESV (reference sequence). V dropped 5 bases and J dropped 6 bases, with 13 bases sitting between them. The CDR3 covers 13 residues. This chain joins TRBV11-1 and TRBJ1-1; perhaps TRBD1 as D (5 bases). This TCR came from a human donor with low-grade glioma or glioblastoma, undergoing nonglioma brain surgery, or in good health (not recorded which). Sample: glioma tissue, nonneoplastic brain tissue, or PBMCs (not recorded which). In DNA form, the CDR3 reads TGTGCCAGCAGCCTAAGGTGGGGCCCTGAAGCTTTCTTT. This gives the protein CASSLRWGPEAFF.